These 12 T cell receptor beta chains originate from one sample sequenced in a study of blood T cell repertoires in COVID-19. Produced via immunoSEQ multiplex PCR; TCRdb's table is partial and in-frame only. The table lists roughly 300,000 clones, about 89% of them singletons. The sequenced sample consisted of peripheral blood. The receptors were sampled from a woman in her 40s who had recovered from COVID-19.

The chain links TRBV5-5 to TRBJ2-1, with 7 bases lining up with TRBD1. The trim removed 2 bases at V and 1 base at J, leaving 3 bases unmatched. Per germline, CDR1 SGHKS and CDR2 YYEKEE (reference sequence). The CDR3 has 15 amino acids. CDR3 sequence (DNA): TGTGCCAGCAGCTTCAACAGGGGTTCCTACAATGAGCAGTTCTTC. Amino acids: CASSFNRGSYNEQFF.

This clone was recorded only once. The chain links TRBV7-8 to TRBJ1-5; 8 bases fit TRBD1. The CDR3 extends over 18 amino acids. Germline CDR1 SGHVS, CDR2 FQNEAQ. V trimming: 4 bases; J trimming: 0 bases; junction bases outside the gene matches: 11. The CDR3 protein is CASSSTLRGPYSNQPQHF. CDR3 DNA: TGTGCCAGCAGCTCTACCCTCAGGGGGCCCTATAGCAATCAGCCCCAGCATTTT.

The V call is TRBV7-9, the J call TRBJ2-7, with a tentative D call TRBD1 (5 bases). Deletions cut 3 bases from V and 1 base from J, with 7 bases between. The CDR3 spans 13 residues. The germline CDR1 and CDR2 sequences are SEHNR and FQNEAQ (reference sequence). In nucleotides, the CDR3 is TGTGCCAGCAGCTTTTCAGGGTCCTACGAGCAGTACTTC. It translates to CASSFSGSYEQYF.

This chain connects TRBV7-2 to TRBJ2-3; no definite D call. Trimming shortened V by 2 bases and J by 0 bases, and 6 bases separated the two germline ends. Germline lookup yields CDR1 SGHTA and CDR2 FQGNSA. The CDR3 extends over 14 amino acids. The CDR3 protein is CASSLRRSTDTQYF. Here the CDR3 DNA reads TGTGCCAGCAGCTTACGGCGGAGCACAGATACGCAGTATTTT.

A single count supports this clone. This chain connects TRBV29-1 to TRBJ1-2; D not certain. The CDR3 consists of 12 residues. Germline CDR1 and CDR2: SQVTM and ANQGSEA. Trimming cost V 6 bases and J 0 bases, with 8 bases left between them. This chain's CDR3 is CSVLTPNYGYTF. In DNA, the CDR3 is TGCAGCGTCTTGACACCTAACTATGGCTACACCTTC.

The J gene is TRBJ1-1, the V gene TRBV2; no reliable D call. The CDR3 loop spans 12 amino acids. From germline, CDR1 is SNHLY and CDR2 FYNNEI. Trimming cost V 8 bases and J 11 bases, with 18 bases left between them. The CDR3 region has the DNA TGTGCCAGCCGGGAACGACGGATAGCGGCTTTCTTT. It codes for CASRERRIAAFF.

The V call is TRBV7-9, the J call TRBJ1-2; TRBD1 might be the D (5 bases). Germline V gives CDR1 SEHNR, CDR2 FQNEAQ (reference sequence). Trimming removed 3 bases from V and 3 bases from J, with 14 bases in between. CDR3 length equals 15 residues. As DNA, the CDR3 is TGTGCCAGCAGCTTCTGGACAACCGAGGACTATGGCTACACCTTC. As protein: CASSFWTTEDYGYTF. Full variable domain (missing parts from reference TRBV7-9 and TRBJ1-2): DTGVSQNPRHKITKRGQNVTFRCDPISEHNRLYWYRQTLGQGPEFLTYFQNEAQLEKSRLLSDRFSAERPKGSFSTLEIQRTEQGDSAMYLCASSFWTTEDYGYTFGSGTRLTVV.

The chain combines TRBV14 with TRBJ2-1; D is ambiguous. The CDR3 has 15 amino acids. The V gene's germline CDR1 is SGHDN and CDR2 FVKESK. V shed 4 bases and J shed 3 bases, with 13 bases lying between them. CDR3 sequence: CASSLRERYYNEQFF. The CDR3 DNA reads TGTGCCAGCAGCCTTAGAGAAAGATACTACAATGAGCAGTTCTTC.

The chain combines TRBV5-1 with TRBJ1-1; 7 bases line up with TRBD1. Looked up from germline, CDR1 is SGHRS and CDR2 is YFSETQ. Germline trimming cut 0 bases from V and 5 bases from J; bases unmatched to any gene: 7. This CDR3 contains 15 residues. In nucleotides, the CDR3 is TGCGCCAGCAGCTTGGAGGGGGCAGGGAGGACTGAAGCTTTCTTT. Translation: CASSLEGAGRTEAFF.

The chain has TRBV30 and TRBJ1-5; 9 nucleotides match TRBD1. This CDR3 has 15 residues. Germline loops: CDR1 GTSNPN, CDR2 SVGIG (reference sequence). V lost 3 bases to trimming and J lost 6 bases; unmatched junction nucleotides: 9. As DNA, the CDR3 is TGTGCCTGGAGCTCAAACAGGGGGCTGGGTCAGCCCCAGCATTTT. The encoded protein is CAWSSNRGLGQPQHF.

The chain joins TRBV2 to TRBJ1-2; D may be TRBD1 (5 bases). V was clipped by 8 bases and J by 6 bases, with 22 bases between them. The CDR3 extends over 15 amino acids. Germline assignment: CDR1 SNHLY and CDR2 FYNNEI. In nucleotides, the CDR3 is TGTGCCAGCGGGGACGCGGGACTGTCCTCGAATGGCTACACCTTC. Its translation is CASGDAGLSSNGYTF.

The chain employs TRBV4-3 and TRBJ1-1; tentative D call: TRBD1 (5 bases). V dropped 4 bases and J dropped 6 bases, with 15 bases sitting between them. CDR3 size: 14 residues. Germline V CDR1 and CDR2: LGHNA, YSLEER. CDR3 DNA sequence: TGCGCCAGCAGCCTGGTCCCGGGGGACCCTGAAGCTTTCTTT. Encoded protein: CASSLVPGDPEAFF.